This entry lists 7 T cell receptor beta chains sequenced from one sample in a study of T cells in Graves' hyperthyroidism and ophthalmopathy. TCR beta CDR3 region amplification was performed from RNA transcripts. The HTBI set primed first-round TCR CDR3 RT-PCR. Using its own MiXCR run on the multiplex PCR reads, TCRdb lists one record per CDR3 protein. The data hold about 610,000 distinct CDR3 sequences, with 15% to 20% observed a single time. Sequences were obtained from blood. The receptors derive from a woman aged 40 to 50 with Graves' ophthalmopathy.

The V gene is TRBV12-3 or TRBV12-4, the J gene TRBJ2-7; a possible D gene is TRBD1 (6 bases). Trimming removed 5 bases from V and 5 bases from J, with 19 bases in between. The CDR3 contains 15 residues. The CDR3: CASSTSPDRVNEQYF. In nucleotides, the CDR3 is TGTGCCAGCAGTACATCGCCGGACAGAGTAAACGAGCAGTACTTC.

In its sample, this clonotype was seen many times. The chain has TRBV3-1 and TRBJ2-7; TRBD2 matches at 7 bases. Trimming at V came to 8 bases and at J to 2 bases, leaving 12 bases not matched to a gene. This CDR3 is built from 15 residues. Germline V gene sequence: CDR1 LGHDT, CDR2 YNNKEL (reference sequence). CDR3 amino acids: CASSQRSSGPYEQYF. CDR3 coding DNA: TGTGCCAGCTCGCAGAGATCTAGCGGCCCCTACGAGCAGTACTTC.

This clonotype was counted only a few times. The chain carries TRBV20-1 and TRBJ1-6; D uncertain. Germline assignment: CDR1 DFQATT and CDR2 SNEGSKA (reference sequence). Trimming removed 1 base from V and 4 bases from J, with 14 bases in between. The CDR3 length is 16 residues. Here the CDR3 reads CSARGVGSDYNSPLHF. The DNA of the CDR3 is TGCAGTGCTAGAGGGGTGGGTTCTGATTATAATTCACCCCTCCACTTT.

The DNA of the CDR3 is TGTGCCACCTCTAGTAATCCCAGCACTGAAGCTTTCTTT. Translated: CATSSNPSTEAFF. The chain has TRBV11-3 and TRBJ1-1; no clear D. The ends were cut back, 10 bases at V and 4 bases at J, with 16 bases in the middle. The CDR3 sequence is 13 residues long. Germline V CDR1 and CDR2: SGHNT, YENEEA.

This clonotype was counted at least ten times. This chain links TRBV7-8 with TRBJ1-1; the D is unclear. The V and J ends lost 1 base and 3 bases respectively, with 6 bases between them. CDR3 length: 13 amino acids. CDR1 and CDR2 (germline): SGHVS, FQNEAQ. The CDR3 region has the DNA TGTGCCAGCAGCTTAGGAATCGACACTGAAGCTTTCTTT. Protein: CASSLGIDTEAFF.

This clonotype was seen many times. The chain employs TRBV3-1 and TRBJ1-2, with D uncertain. The germline V and J ends were trimmed by 3 bases and 0 bases, with 5 bases remaining between them. The CDR3 is 13 amino acids. Per the germline V gene, CDR1 is LGHDT and CDR2 is YNNKEL (reference sequence). Here the CDR3 reads CASSQLANYGYTF. The DNA for the CDR3 is TGTGCCAGCAGCCAGTTGGCTAACTATGGCTACACCTTC.

This clonotype was observed a few times. This chain connects TRBV7-9 to TRBJ1-1, with D tentatively TRBD1 (5 bases). The V end was cut by 3 bases, the J end by 7 bases, with 15 bases between. The CDR3 is 14 amino acids. Looked up from germline, CDR1 is SEHNR and CDR2 is FQNEAQ (reference sequence). The CDR3 DNA sequence: TGTGCCAGCAGCTTGGGGATAGGGACCGATGAAGCTTTCTTT. It translates to CASSLGIGTDEAFF.